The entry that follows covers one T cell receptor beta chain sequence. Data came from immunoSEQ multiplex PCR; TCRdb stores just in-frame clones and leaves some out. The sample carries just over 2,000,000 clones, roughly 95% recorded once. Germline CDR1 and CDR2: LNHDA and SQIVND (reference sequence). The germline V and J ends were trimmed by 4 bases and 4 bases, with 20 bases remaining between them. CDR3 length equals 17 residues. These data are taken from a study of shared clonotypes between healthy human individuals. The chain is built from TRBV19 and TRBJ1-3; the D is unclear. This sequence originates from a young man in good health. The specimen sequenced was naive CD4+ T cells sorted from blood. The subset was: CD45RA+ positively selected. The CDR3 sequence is CASSKGSPPGEGNTIYF. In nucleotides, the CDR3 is TGTGCCAGTAGTAAAGGGTCGCCCCCCGGAGAAGGAAACACCATATATTTT.